The 14 T cell receptor beta chains given below trace back to one sample, sequenced in a study of blood T cell repertoires in COVID-19. Here immunoSEQ multiplex PCR was the method, and the copy in TCRdb shows in-frame clones only, minus some. Of about 260,000 clones detected, about 85% appear once; the ten largest clones hold 13%. Sequencing was performed on peripheral blood. The receptor set was obtained from a human donor in a cohort sampled during active COVID-19.

The V gene is TRBV19, the J gene TRBJ2-3, with 11 nucleotides matching TRBD2. V lost 7 bases to trimming and J lost 4 bases; unmatched junction nucleotides: 7. The CDR3 is made up of 15 amino acids. Germline lookup yields CDR1 LNHDA and CDR2 SQIVND (reference sequence). CDR3 DNA: TGTGCCAGTAAATCAACTAGCGGGAGTCCAGATACGCAGTATTTT. It encodes CASKSTSGSPDTQYF.

With respect to this clone: At the DNA level, this CDR3 is encoded by other sequences in the same sample as well. The J gene is TRBJ2-7, the V gene TRBV12-3 or TRBV12-4; TRBD2 might be the D (7 bases). The CDR3 totals 13 residues. V lost 5 bases and J 2 bases, leaving 10 bases between the germline ends. The CDR3 sequence: CASSLGGPYEQYF. The DNA for the CDR3 is TGTGCCAGCAGTCTCGGGGGGCCCTACGAGCAGTACTTC.

This clone was observed a handful of times. V usage is TRBV6-5 and J usage is TRBJ2-7, with D tentatively TRBD1 (6 bases). The CDR3 loop spans 14 amino acids. From germline, CDR1 is MNHEY and CDR2 SVGAGI. V lost 2 bases, J lost 7 bases, and 15 bases lay in between. The CDR3 reads CASSYEQGVREQYF. DNA of the CDR3: TGTGCCAGCAGTTACGAACAGGGAGTAAGAGAGCAGTACTTC.

The rearrangement links TRBV27 to TRBJ2-1, with TRBD2 as a possible D gene (5 bases). Per the germline V gene, CDR1 is MNHEY and CDR2 is SMNVEV (reference sequence). There are 14 residues in the CDR3. V shed 2 bases and J shed 6 bases, with 11 bases lying between them. In nucleotides, the CDR3 is TGTGCCAGCAGTTTAGGACTCCCGGTCAATGAGCAGTTCTTC. Residues: CASSLGLPVNEQFF.

The gene calls are TRBV7-2 and TRBJ2-5, with 7 bases that match TRBD1. Trimming took 5 bases from V and 3 from J; bases not matched to a gene: 3. The V gene's germline CDR1 is SGHTA and CDR2 FQGNSA. The CDR3 is made up of 13 amino acids. In nucleotides, the CDR3 is TGTGCCAGCAGCGGGGGACAGAAAGAGACCCAGTACTTC. Amino acids: CASSGGQKETQYF.

J is TRBJ2-5 and V is TRBV6-1; D is undetermined. Trimming shortened V by 2 bases and J by 5 bases, and 12 bases separated the two germline ends. Per the germline V gene, CDR1 is MNHNS and CDR2 is SASEGT. This CDR3 region has 14 residues. The CDR3 protein is CASSESRLAETQYF. The CDR3 nucleotides read TGTGCCAGCAGTGAAAGTAGACTGGCGGAGACCCAGTACTTC.

The chain has TRBV2 and TRBJ2-1, with 10 bases aligning to TRBD2. This CDR3 is 14 amino acids long. Germline lookup yields CDR1 SNHLY and CDR2 FYNNEI. V lost 5 bases and J lost 7; bases outside the gene matches: 5. CDR3 loop: CASSQTLAGNEQFF. Written as DNA, the CDR3 is TGTGCCAGCAGTCAAACACTAGCGGGGAATGAGCAGTTCTTC.

The V call is TRBV20-1, the J call TRBJ2-7; D is possibly TRBD2 (6 bases). Germline V gene data show CDR1 as DFQATT and CDR2 as SNEGSKA (reference sequence). Trimming left V 3 bases short and J 4 bases short, with 16 bases between. This CDR3 comprises 14 residues. CDR3 nucleotide sequence: TGCAGTGCTAGTAAGAGGGAGGCCCCTTACGAGCAGTACTTC. Residues: CSASKREAPYEQYF.

The chain has TRBV10-3 and TRBJ1-6; D might be TRBD1 (5 bases). The CDR3 loop spans 17 amino acids. V was trimmed by 1 base and J by 7 bases, leaving 17 bases between them. The germline V gene has CDR1 ENHRY and CDR2 SYGVKD. The CDR3 sequence is CAISEYDSGGLNSPLHF. The CDR3 DNA follows: TGTGCCATCAGTGAGTACGACAGTGGTGGACTAAATTCACCCCTCCACTTT.

The CDR3 loop is CASSGGTITDTQYF. CDR3 sequence (DNA): TGCGCCAGCAGCGGGGGCACGATCACAGATACGCAGTATTTT. The J gene is TRBJ2-3, the V gene TRBV4-1; possibly TRBD1 for D (6 bases). Germline assignment: CDR1 MGHRA and CDR2 YSYEKL. V was pared by 5 bases and J by 2 bases, with 11 bases between. This CDR3 contains 14 residues.

DNA of the CDR3: TGTGCCAGCAGCCCAGGGGGCTACTATGGCTACACCTTC. Protein product: CASSPGGYYGYTF. This chain uses TRBV5-6 with TRBJ1-2, with 8 positions matching TRBD1. The trim removed 4 bases at V and 3 bases at J, leaving 2 bases unmatched. This CDR3 spans 13 amino acids. Germline CDR1 and CDR2: SGHDT and YYEEEE.

The genes are TRBV3-1 (or the pseudogene TRBV3-2) and TRBJ2-3, with TRBD2 as a possible D gene (7 bases). V lost 8 bases and J 3 bases, leaving 18 bases between the germline ends. Looked up from germline, CDR1 is LGHDT and CDR2 is YNNKEL (reference sequence). The CDR3 sequence is 15 residues long. The CDR3 DNA reads TGTGCCAGCTCAGGATTAAGGGGGGGTACAGATACGCAGTATTTT. This encodes CASSGLRGGTDTQYF.

CDR3 amino acids: CASSQGHNYGYTF. In DNA form, the CDR3 reads TGTGCCAGCAGCCAAGGACACAACTATGGCTACACCTTC. The chain is built from TRBV14 and TRBJ1-2; D is uncertain. Per the germline V gene, CDR1 is SGHDN and CDR2 is FVKESK. V lost 1 base, J lost 2 bases, and 5 bases lay in between. The CDR3 is 13 residues long.

The genes are TRBV30 and TRBJ1-2; the D is unclear. CDR1 is GTSNPN and CDR2 is SVGIG in the germline V gene (reference sequence). The CDR3 is made up of 13 amino acids. Between the trimmed V and J ends, which lost 3 bases and 4 bases, there was a span of 12 bases. The CDR3 loop reads CAWSLHEGYGYTF. The CDR3 bases are TGTGCCTGGAGCCTCCACGAGGGCTATGGCTACACCTTC.